This T cell receptor (beta chain) was observed in a study of T cells in Graves' hyperthyroidism and ophthalmopathy. Broader study findings: Most expanded thyroid clonotypes above 0.001 recurred in blood. Stable hyperthyroidism was told apart from ophthalmopathy by a model built on 13 V-J features.

V gave up 6 bases and J gave up 2 bases, with 17 bases separating them. The CDR3 runs 15 residues. Per the germline V gene, CDR1 is SNHLY and CDR2 is FYNNEI. This clonotype appeared a single time. Its antigen is not identified. Amplified regions were TCR beta CDR3 sequences from RNA transcripts. First-round RT-PCR of the TCR CDR3 relied on the HTBI primer set. TCRdb ran MiXCR on the multiplex PCR reads and lists one entry per CDR3 protein. The sample has hundreds of thousands of distinct CDR3 sequences; about 43% are singletons. Patients aged 18 to 65 had newly diagnosed hyperthyroidism that had lasted under 2 months.

Sequenced sample: peripheral blood or thyroid tissue (not recorded which). This receptor was obtained from a woman aged 18-30 years with Graves' hyperthyroidism. This chain joins TRBV2 and TRBJ2-7; tentatively, D is TRBD2 (6 bases). In DNA form, the CDR3 reads TGTGCCAGCAGCCAGGTTTTGCGGGACGCCTACGAGCAGTACTTC. The encoded protein is CASSQVLRDAYEQYF.